This T cell receptor (beta chain) comes out of a study of CD4+ T cells in melanoma. Measured with immunoSEQ multiplex PCR; TCRdb has only the in-frame clones, and not every one. The profile shows roughly 150,000 clones, 85% to 95% of them singletons. V lost 5 bases, J lost 5 bases, and 6 bases stayed unmatched. Germline assignment: CDR1 SGHVS and CDR2 FQNEAQ. The CDR3 is 13 residues long. The TCR originated in a human donor with melanoma. The V call is TRBV7-8, the J call TRBJ2-7, with TRBD1 matching over 7 bases. CDR3 in amino acids: CASSQKGGHEQYF. DNA for the CDR3: TGTGCCAGCAGCCAAAAAGGGGGCCACGAGCAGTACTTC. Filled out from reference TRBV7-8 and TRBJ2-7, the complete variable domain reads GAGVSQSPRYKVAKRGQDVALRCDPISGHVSLFWYQQALGQGPEFLTYFQNEAQLDKSGLPSDRFFAERPEGSVSTLKIQRTQQEDSAVYLCASSQKGGHEQYFGPGTRLTVT.